These 27 T cell receptor beta chains were all obtained from the same sample, sequenced in a study of T cell repertoires in aging, cancer and after chemotherapy. The template was genomic DNA from peripheral blood, not RNA. A mixed TRB-A/B primer pool amplified rearranged TRB by multiplex touch-down PCR. TCRdb recomputed calls from the multiplex PCR reads with MiXCR, one row per CDR3 protein. The sample carries some 7,000 distinct CDR3 sequences, 40% recorded once. Sequenced sample: blood. The receptors shown here come from a human donor in good health.

This clonotype was detected a few times. This CDR3 is CASSPATPGNYNEQFF. CDR3 DNA sequence: TGTGCCAGCTCACCCGCTACCCCCGGCAACTACAATGAGCAGTTCTTC. The rearrangement links TRBV18 to TRBJ2-1, with no clear D. The CDR3 contains 16 residues. Trimming cost V 3 bases and J 3 bases, with 15 bases left between them. CDR1 and CDR2 from the germline V gene are KGHSH and LQKENI.

This chain links TRBV20-1 with TRBJ1-2; 7 nucleotides align to TRBD1. CDR1 is DFQATT, CDR2 SNEGSKA, per germline (reference sequence). This CDR3 has 12 residues. Losses at the gene ends were 5 bases for V and 3 bases for J; bases not matched to a gene: 3. CDR3 DNA sequence: TGCAGTGCTCTCGGGACAGACTATGGCTACACCTTC. Its protein product is CSALGTDYGYTF.

V gene TRBV5-1 combines with J gene TRBJ2-7; 8 bases match TRBD1. The germline CDR1 and CDR2 sequences are SGHRS and YFSETQ. The CDR3 covers 15 residues. Trimming cost V 6 bases and J 3 bases; bases outside gene matches: 11. This chain's CDR3 is CASNPGQGSSYEQYF. The CDR3 coding sequence is TGCGCCAGCAACCCAGGACAGGGTTCAAGCTACGAGCAGTACTTC.

V and J are TRBV5-1 and TRBJ2-7, with 7 positions matching TRBD1. This CDR3 spans 15 amino acids. The trim removed 4 bases at V and 5 bases at J, leaving 12 bases unmatched. Germline loops: CDR1 SGHRS, CDR2 YFSETQ. The CDR3 protein is CASSRTPQGNNEQYF. The CDR3, as DNA: TGCGCCAGCAGCCGCACCCCACAGGGGAACAACGAGCAGTACTTC. Based on the CDR3 plus reference TRBV5-1 and TRBJ2-7, the full variable domain is KAGVTQTPRYLIKTRGQQVTLSCSPISGHRSVSWYQQTPGQGLQFLFEYFSETQRNKGNFPGRFSGRQFSNSRSEMNVSTLELGDSALYLCASSRTPQGNNEQYFGPGTRLTVT.

This clonotype turned up a few times. This chain uses TRBV27 with TRBJ1-2, with TRBD1 matching over 9 bases. CDR1 MNHEY and CDR2 SMNVEV come from the germline V gene (reference sequence). V shed 5 bases, J shed 6 bases, and the junction held 10 bases outside the gene matches. This CDR3 region has 15 residues. The CDR3 region is CASSPTGGTGNGYTF. CDR3 coding DNA: TGTGCCAGCAGTCCCACCGGCGGGACAGGGAATGGCTACACCTTC.

The V and J genes are TRBV5-4 and TRBJ2-5; TRBD1 is a possible D gene (6 bases). Trimming left V 4 bases short and J 4 bases short, with 11 bases between. The CDR3 sequence is 13 residues long. Germline V gene data show CDR1 as SGHNT and CDR2 as YYREEE (reference sequence). This CDR3 reads CASSRGSRETQYF. The CDR3 DNA sequence: TGTGCCAGCAGCAGGGGGAGCAGAGAGACCCAGTACTTC.

As to this clonotype: The junction shows a germline mismatch at one end, possibly a read error. The rearrangement links TRBV6-5 to TRBJ2-2, with a weak D call TRBD1 (6 bases). Per germline, CDR1 MNHEY and CDR2 SVGAGI. The CDR3 totals 16 residues. CDR3 sequence reads: CASSYVGTSNSGELFF. The CDR3 nucleotides are TGTGCCAGCAGTTATGTCGGGACAAGTAACAGCGGGGAGCTGTTTTTT.

This clonotype came up a few times. The rearrangement links TRBV12-3 or TRBV12-4 to TRBJ1-6; a possible D gene is TRBD1 (5 bases). The length of the CDR3 is 14 residues. Between the trimmed V and J ends, which lost 5 bases and 4 bases, there was a span of 9 bases. The CDR3 reads CASSTGAYNSPLHF. DNA for the CDR3: TGTGCCAGCAGTACCGGGGCGTATAATTCACCCCTCCACTTT.

This clonotype has more than one count but fewer than ten. This chain connects TRBV10-1 to TRBJ2-7; 9 bases map to TRBD2. This CDR3 region has 13 residues. CDR1 and CDR2 from the germline V gene are WNHNN and SYGVQD (reference sequence). The J segment lost 6 bases and the V segment lost 7 bases, leaving 7 bases of the junction unmatched. The CDR3 loop is CASTAGAGGEQYF. CDR3 coding DNA: TGCGCCAGCACCGCGGGAGCGGGGGGCGAGCAGTACTTC.

This clonotype was seen a handful of times. This rearrangement joins TRBV11-2 to TRBJ2-2; D not resolved. With 1 base removed from V and 7 bases from J, the gap between germline ends came to 10 bases. Germline V CDR1 and CDR2: SGHAT, FQNNGV. The CDR3 is 14 residues long. CDR3 nucleotides: TGTGCCAGCAGCTTAGCAAATACGGTCGGGGAGCTGTTTTTT. Translation gives CASSLANTVGELFF.

V usage is TRBV11-2 and J usage is TRBJ1-6; D is uncertain. V lost 1 base to trimming and J lost 2 bases, with 12 bases between them. CDR1 and CDR2 (germline): SGHAT, FQNNGV. This CDR3 contains 17 residues. CDR3 DNA: TGTGCCAGCAGCTTAGCCTCAGCGGCAACCTATAATTCACCCCTCCACTTT. Residues: CASSLASAATYNSPLHF.

The chain employs TRBV4-2 and TRBJ1-1, with unresolved D. The CDR3 length is 16 residues. From germline, CDR1 is LGHNA and CDR2 YNFKEQ. V was trimmed by 0 bases and J by 1 base, leaving 12 bases between them. CDR3 region: CASSQDEGLGNTEAFF. As DNA, the CDR3 is TGTGCCAGCAGCCAAGACGAAGGTCTAGGGAACACTGAAGCTTTCTTT.

This clonotype was seen more than once but under ten times. The chain uses TRBV5-1 and TRBJ1-2, with no clear D. Germline V lookup: CDR1 SGHRS, CDR2 YFSETQ. Trimming stripped 6 bases from V and 2 bases from J, with 8 bases between. This CDR3 comprises 12 residues. Here the CDR3 DNA reads TGCGCCAGCACCTACAAAAACTATGGCTACACCTTC. It encodes CASTYKNYGYTF.

This clonotype was seen a handful of times. Here the CDR3 DNA reads TGTGCCAGCAGCGGCGGGCGATCCTACGAGCAGTACTTC. It translates to CASSGGRSYEQYF. V and J are TRBV12-3 or TRBV12-4 and TRBJ2-7; tentatively, D is TRBD2 (5 bases). The CDR3 has 13 amino acids. V gave up 6 bases and J gave up 1 base, with 10 bases separating them.

The chain recombines TRBV11-2 with TRBJ2-5; D gene ambiguous. CDR1 is SGHAT, CDR2 FQNNGV, per germline. Trimming left V 1 base short and J 5 bases short, with 11 bases between. The CDR3 has 14 residues. In DNA, the CDR3 is TGTGCCAGCAGCTTAGTCCGTGCCGGGGAGACCCAGTACTTC. The encoded protein is CASSLVRAGETQYF.

This clonotype was seen only a few times. The V gene is TRBV27, the J gene TRBJ2-2; 12 bases map to TRBD2. V was clipped by 4 bases and J by 7 bases; unmatched bases: 10. The CDR3 sequence is 17 residues long. Germline assignment: CDR1 MNHEY and CDR2 SMNVEV (reference sequence). The chain's CDR3 is CASSSKTSGGFIGELFF. The CDR3 nucleotides are TGTGCCAGCAGTTCCAAAACTAGCGGGGGGTTCATCGGGGAGCTGTTTTTT.

This chain joins TRBV11-1 and TRBJ1-2; D is unresolved. The CDR3 length is 12 residues. V shed 1 base and J shed 4 bases, with 4 bases lying between them. The germline gives CDR1 SGHAT, CDR2 FQDESV (reference sequence). The CDR3 sequence is CASSLEGYGYTF. CDR3 DNA: TGTGCCAGCAGCTTAGAAGGCTATGGCTACACCTTC.

The table lists this clonotype with a few counts. The chain joins TRBV27 to TRBJ1-2; no clear D. There are 17 residues in the CDR3. The ends were cut back, 2 bases at V and 0 bases at J, with 16 bases in the middle. Germline assignment: CDR1 MNHEY and CDR2 SMNVEV (reference sequence). The CDR3 spells CASSLLSSHYANYGYTF. The DNA for the CDR3 is TGTGCCAGCAGTTTACTTTCGTCGCATTATGCTAACTATGGCTACACCTTC.

This clonotype was detected a few times. The genes are TRBV6-1 and TRBJ2-7; 7 nucleotides match TRBD1. The CDR3 sequence is 15 residues long. The germline gives CDR1 MNHNS, CDR2 SASEGT. The V gene end was trimmed by 1 base and the J gene end by 5 bases; junction bases not matched to a gene: 8. The CDR3 reads CASSEEQGTAHEQYF. The CDR3 DNA follows: TGTGCCAGCAGTGAAGAACAGGGGACCGCCCACGAGCAGTACTTC.

The chain links TRBV29-1 to TRBJ1-5, with a possible D match to TRBD1 (6 bases). V was pared by 1 base and J by 4 bases, with 14 bases between. This CDR3 is 15 amino acids long. CDR1 and CDR2 (germline): SQVTM, ANQGSEA. DNA of the CDR3: TGCAGCGTTGAAGTAAGCGGGCAGGGGAATCAGCCCCAGCATTTT. The encoded protein is CSVEVSGQGNQPQHF.

This clonotype was recorded only once. The gene calls are TRBV12-3 or TRBV12-4 and TRBJ2-2; 9 bases are shared with TRBD1. The V gene end was trimmed by 6 bases and the J gene end by 5 bases; junction bases not matched to a gene: 1. This CDR3 spans 13 amino acids. The CDR3 nucleotides are TGTGCCAGCAGGACAGGGGGTACCGGGGAGCTGTTTTTT. Protein product: CASRTGGTGELFF.

This clonotype has a handful of counts. This sequence joins TRBV12-3 or TRBV12-4 and TRBJ1-2; D perhaps matches TRBD1 (5 bases). The V and J ends lost 0 bases and 6 bases respectively, with 5 bases between them. The CDR3 length is 12 residues. CDR3 nucleotides: TGTGCCAGCAGTTTAGCAGGGGATGGCTACACCTTC. It yields the protein CASSLAGDGYTF.

The V gene is TRBV20-1, the J gene TRBJ2-5, with 9 bases fitting TRBD1. The germline gives CDR1 DFQATT, CDR2 SNEGSKA (reference sequence). CDR3 length equals 13 residues. The J segment lost 6 bases and the V segment lost 8 bases, leaving 10 bases of the junction unmatched. CDR3 sequence reads: CSPGTGRPQTQYF. The CDR3 nucleotides read TGCAGTCCCGGGACAGGGCGTCCTCAGACCCAGTACTTC.

The chain couples TRBV11-2 to TRBJ2-3; D is undetermined. The CDR3 is made up of 13 amino acids. The germline V gene has CDR1 SGHAT and CDR2 FQNNGV. Deletions cut 5 bases from V and 1 base from J, with 7 bases between. The CDR3 loop reads CASSPSGTDTQYF. CDR3 bases: TGTGCCAGCAGCCCGTCTGGCACAGATACGCAGTATTTT.

The V gene is TRBV20-1, the J gene TRBJ1-2; D is possibly TRBD1 (5 bases). The CDR3 loop spans 14 amino acids. Germline loops: CDR1 DFQATT, CDR2 SNEGSKA (reference sequence). The V and J ends lost 4 bases and 2 bases respectively, with 14 bases between them. The DNA for the CDR3 is TGCAGTGCTAAAAGGGGCAGCCTAAACTATGGCTACACCTTC. Translating gives CSAKRGSLNYGYTF.

The chain has TRBV10-3 and TRBJ2-3; perhaps TRBD2 as D (6 bases). CDR1 is ENHRY, CDR2 SYGVKD, per germline. Trimming cost V 6 bases and J 0 bases, with 13 bases left between them. The CDR3 loop spans 15 amino acids. CDR3 region: CAIRKLALSTDTQYF. DNA for the CDR3: TGTGCCATCAGGAAACTAGCTCTTAGCACAGATACGCAGTATTTT.

This clonotype was picked up a small number of times. This chain joins TRBV20-1 and TRBJ2-7; D unresolved. The CDR3 sequence is 12 residues long. Germline V gives CDR1 DFQATT, CDR2 SNEGSKA (reference sequence). The DNA for the CDR3 is TGCAGCACCACCCTTAGGCCCTACGAGCAGTACTTC. This translates into CSTTLRPYEQYF.